This TCR beta chain was identified in a study of T cell responses to AZD1222 COVID-19 vaccine. Notes on the study in general: Recipients of two AZD1222 doses showed rising Spike-specific TCR breadth and depth. Vaccine-related CD4 TCRs covered spike, predominating at 160-218 and 743-854.

Germline values: CDR1 MNHEY, CDR2 SVGAGI. With 4 bases removed from V and 7 bases from J, the gap between germline ends came to 8 bases. The CDR3 totals 11 residues. With respect to this clone: Its antigen is unidentified.

TCRdb's table, derived via immunoSEQ multiplex PCR, lists solely in-frame clones and lacks some. Among 180,000 or so clones, about 90% were seen once, and the ten largest hold under 1.5%. This sequence was found in an adult who received the AZD1222 COVID-19 vaccine. The genes are TRBV6-5 and TRBJ2-7, with no clear D. The sample here was peripheral blood, taken 28 days after the second AZD1222 dose. CDR3 sequence reads: CASSSVGEQYF. DNA for the CDR3: TGTGCCAGCAGTTCGGTTGGGGAGCAGTACTTC.